The 5 T cell receptor beta chains given below trace back to one sample, sequenced in a study of T cells in Graves' hyperthyroidism and ophthalmopathy. Amplified TCR beta CDR3 regions derived from RNA transcripts. The HTBI set primed first-round TCR CDR3 RT-PCR. Each CDR3 protein gets one entry after TCRdb re-called the multiplex PCR reads with MiXCR. Here the sample spans hundreds of thousands of distinct CDR3 sequences, 14% being singletons. Specimen: blood. The receptors originated from a woman younger than 35 with Graves' hyperthyroidism.

As regards this clonotype: This may be a read error: a much more frequent sequence differs by one nucleotide. The J gene is TRBJ2-3, the V gene TRBV29-1, with D unresolved. CDR3 length equals 16 residues. Germline V CDR1 and CDR2: SQVTM, ANQGSEA. CDR3 sequence: CGVERQAAEWTDTQYF. The CDR3, as DNA: TGCGGCGTTGAAAGGCAGGCTGCCGAGTGGACAGATACGCAGTATTTT.

The chain couples TRBV6-2 or TRBV6-3 to TRBJ2-1; 12 nucleotides match TRBD2. Trimming at V came to 6 bases and at J to 0 bases, leaving 18 bases not matched to a gene. The germline gives CDR1 MNHEY, CDR2 SVGEGT. This CDR3 has 21 amino acids. Written as DNA, the CDR3 is TGTGCCAGCAGCCCAACCGCTACTAGCGGGAGGCCCCTGAGCTCCTACAATGAGCAGTTCTTC. Amino acids: CASSPTATSGRPLSSYNEQFF.

This clonotype appeared many times. V and J are TRBV6-5 and TRBJ2-7; possible D gene TRBD1, 6 bases. The germline V gene encodes CDR1 MNHEY and CDR2 SVGAGI. Trimming removed 4 bases at V and 3 bases at J, with 19 bases between. CDR3 length: 16 amino acids. The CDR3 sequence is CASSSFTGTLFYEQYF. CDR3 in DNA: TGTGCCAGCAGTTCCTTTACAGGGACCCTCTTCTACGAGCAGTACTTC.

CDR3: CASSSGLAGDRYQETQYF. CDR3 DNA: TGTGCCAGCAGCTCTGGACTAGCGGGAGACAGGTACCAAGAGACCCAGTACTTC. This chain connects TRBV7-3 to TRBJ2-5, with 13 nucleotides matching TRBD2. The trim removed 4 bases at V and 0 bases at J, leaving 8 bases unmatched. CDR1 and CDR2 (germline): SGHTA, FQGTGA. The CDR3 covers 18 residues.

The rearrangement joins TRBV27 to TRBJ2-7; D possibly uses TRBD1 or TRBD2 (5 bases each). Trimming shortened V by 4 bases and J by 2 bases, and 12 bases separated the two germline ends. Germline V CDR1 and CDR2: MNHEY, SMNVEV (reference sequence). CDR3 length: 14 amino acids. The CDR3 loop reads CASSSGPFTYEQYF. DNA of the CDR3: TGTGCCAGCAGTTCGGGACCTTTTACCTACGAGCAGTACTTC.